This TCR beta chain emerged from a study of T cell responses to AZD1222 COVID-19 vaccine. The V end lost 2 bases, the J end lost 3 bases, and 14 bases lay between the germline ends. Germline-derived CDR1 and CDR2 are MNHEY and SMNVEV (reference sequence). The CDR3 runs 15 residues. TCRdb's copy holds only in-frame clones and misses some; the assay was immunoSEQ multiplex PCR. The table shows fewer than 150,000 clones, with about 88% occurring only once. The origin of this receptor is an adult in good health. The input for sequencing was peripheral blood, taken on day 0 of AZD1222 vaccination. This chain links TRBV27 with TRBJ2-7; TRBD2 is a possible D gene (5 bases). The CDR3 region has the DNA TGTGCCAGCAGTTTAATACCGGGATTAAGCTACGAGCAGTACTTC. It yields the protein CASSLIPGLSYEQYF.